The 18 T cell receptor beta chains given below trace back to one sample, sequenced in a study of shared clonotypes between healthy human individuals. Repertoires were generated with immunoSEQ multiplex PCR, while TCRdb's copy carries only in-frame clones and drops some. The data hold about 380,000 clones, with roughly 96% observed a single time. The sequencing sample was made of memory CD8+ T cells sorted from blood. Subset reported: CD45RO+ cells pooled with CCR7-negative TemRA cells. These receptors all stem from a man aged 25 to 45 in good health.

CDR3 loop: CASSLTSGQNYGYTF. CDR3 in DNA: TGTGCCAGCAGTTTAACCTCGGGACAGAACTATGGCTACACCTTC. This chain connects TRBV27 to TRBJ1-2, with 7 bases aligning to TRBD1. This CDR3 has 15 amino acids. CDR1 and CDR2 from the germline V gene are MNHEY and SMNVEV (reference sequence). Trimming cost V 2 bases and J 2 bases; bases outside gene matches: 5.

The J gene is TRBJ2-3, the V gene TRBV10-3; D is possibly TRBD2 (5 bases). The CDR3 sequence is 13 residues long. The germline CDR1 and CDR2 sequences are ENHRY and SYGVKD. The ends were cut back, 6 bases at V and 2 bases at J, with 9 bases in the middle. The CDR3 loop reads CAIRIGVTDTQYF. The CDR3 coding sequence is TGTGCCATCAGGATCGGGGTCACAGATACGCAGTATTTT.

The chain has TRBV28 and TRBJ2-3, with a tentative D call TRBD1 (6 bases). CDR3 length equals 14 residues. Germline CDR1 reads MDHEN; CDR2 reads SYDVKM. V lost 7 bases to trimming and J lost 0 bases, with 11 bases between them. The CDR3 bases are TGTGCCAGCACCGAAAGGGGGAGCACAGATACGCAGTATTTT. Residues: CASTERGSTDTQYF.

The genes are TRBV11-2 and TRBJ2-5; D may be TRBD1 (6 bases). Germline V CDR1 and CDR2: SGHAT, FQNNGV. V was cut by 3 bases and J by 6 bases, with 8 bases left in between. The length of the CDR3 is 12 residues. CDR3 bases: TGTGCCAGCAGCTTGGGGACAAAGACCCAGTACTTC. Its protein is CASSLGTKTQYF.

The chain uses TRBV28 and TRBJ2-2; the D is unclear. The CDR3 sequence is 13 residues long. The V and J ends lost 6 bases and 4 bases respectively, with 9 bases between them. Looked up from germline, CDR1 is MDHEN and CDR2 is SYDVKM. In DNA, the CDR3 is TGTGCCAGCAGCGACTTGTTCACCGGGGAGCTGTTTTTT. It codes for CASSDLFTGELFF.

This clone was seen a single time. V gene TRBV4-1 combines with J gene TRBJ2-2, with D possibly matching TRBD2 (5 bases). Germline V CDR1 and CDR2: MGHRA, YSYEKL. This CDR3 contains 17 residues. Trimming shortened V by 0 bases and J by 7 bases, and 18 bases separated the two germline ends. As DNA, the CDR3 is TGCGCCAGCAGCCAAGACCATCCTCGAGGGTTTAGCGGGGAGCTGTTTTTT. Translated, it gives CASSQDHPRGFSGELFF.

The rearrangement links TRBV6-5 to TRBJ1-5; 7 bases map to TRBD1. Germline assignment: CDR1 MNHEY and CDR2 SVGAGI. This CDR3 is 13 amino acids long. The V segment lost 8 bases and the J segment 5 bases; nucleotides outside the gene matches: 6. This CDR3 is CASGQGGDQPQHF. Written as DNA, the CDR3 is TGTGCCAGCGGCCAGGGGGGGGATCAGCCCCAGCATTTT.

This sequence joins TRBV20-1 and TRBJ2-5; tentative D call: TRBD2 (5 bases). The CDR3 is 11 residues long. V lost 7 bases to trimming and J lost 9 bases, with 15 bases between them. Germline CDR1 DFQATT, CDR2 SNEGSKA (reference sequence). CDR3 in DNA: TGCAGTGTTGGACTTGTTGGGGCCCAGTACTTC. As protein: CSVGLVGAQYF.

This chain uses TRBV7-2 with TRBJ2-1; D may be TRBD1 or TRBD2 (5 bases each). This CDR3 has 16 amino acids. Trimming took 1 base from V and 0 from J, leaving 10 bases between them. Germline V CDR1 and CDR2: SGHTA, FQGNSA. Here the CDR3 reads CASSLVSGSSYNEQFF. Written as DNA, the CDR3 is TGTGCCAGCAGCTTAGTATCAGGGAGCTCCTACAATGAGCAGTTCTTC.

The chain recombines TRBV11-2 with TRBJ2-1; no firm D call. CDR3 length: 14 amino acids. Trimming pared 5 bases from V and 3 bases from J, leaving 11 bases between. Germline V gives CDR1 SGHAT, CDR2 FQNNGV. The CDR3 region is CASSPSRYYNEQFF. CDR3 DNA sequence: TGTGCCAGCAGCCCTAGTCGTTACTACAATGAGCAGTTCTTC. Full variable domain (outside the CDR3, taken from reference TRBV11-2 and TRBJ2-1): EAGVAQSPRYKIIEKRQSVAFWCNPISGHATLYWYQQILGQGPKLLIQFQNNGVVDDSQLPKDRFSAERLKGVDSTLKIQPAKLEDSAVYLCASSPSRYYNEQFFGPGTRLTVL.

V gene TRBV19 combines with J gene TRBJ1-5, with a tentative D call TRBD1 (6 bases). Germline values: CDR1 LNHDA, CDR2 SQIVND (reference sequence). CDR3 length: 12 residues. Trimming stripped 11 bases from V and 4 bases from J, with 12 bases between. CDR3 amino acids: CAVRGGNQPQHF. CDR3 in DNA: TGTGCCGTAAGAGGGGGTAATCAGCCCCAGCATTTT. Supplemented by reference TRBV19 and TRBJ1-5, the full variable domain reads DGGITQSPKYLFRKEGQNVTLSCEQNLNHDAMYWYRQDPGQGLRLIYYSQIVNDFQKGDIAEGYSVSREKKESFPLTVTSAQKNPTAFYLCAVRGGNQPQHFGDGTRLSIL.

The chain carries TRBV18 and TRBJ2-7, with D tentatively TRBD1 or TRBD2 (5 bases each). The ends were cut back, 4 bases at V and 2 bases at J, with 18 bases in the middle. Germline V CDR1 and CDR2: KGHSH, LQKENI. The CDR3 extends over 16 amino acids. CDR3 nucleotides: TGTGCCAGCTCACTAGCGCGGACAAGCGGAACCTACGAGCAGTACTTC. Protein sequence: CASSLARTSGTYEQYF. The complete variable domain, with remaining parts taken from reference TRBV18 and TRBJ2-7, reads NAGVMQNPRHLVRRRGQEARLRCSPMKGHSHVYWYRQLPEEGLKFMVYLQKENIIDESGMPKERFSAEFPKEGPSILRIQQVVRGDSAAYFCASSLARTSGTYEQYFGPGTRLTVT.

V usage is TRBV7-9 and J usage is TRBJ1-1; D gene ambiguous. Germline V gives CDR1 SEHNR, CDR2 FQNEAQ (reference sequence). This CDR3 is built from 12 residues. V dropped 3 bases and J dropped 11 bases, with 13 bases sitting between them. CDR3 DNA sequence: TGTGCCAGCAGCTTCAAGGCGCAAGGGGCTTTCTTT. Protein product: CASSFKAQGAFF.

The rearrangement links TRBV7-2 to TRBJ1-2; D is perhaps TRBD1 (5 bases). Germline V gives CDR1 SGHTA, CDR2 FQGNSA. This CDR3 is 14 amino acids long. V lost 2 bases and J lost 8, with 15 bases in between. The CDR3 loop is CASSLQTVVLGYTF. In DNA, the CDR3 is TGTGCCAGCAGCTTACAGACAGTCGTTCTAGGCTACACCTTC.

V gene TRBV28 combines with J gene TRBJ2-7; weak D call: TRBD2 (6 bases). The CDR3 runs to 14 residues. The V and J ends lost 2 bases and 0 bases respectively, with 8 bases between them. CDR1 and CDR2 (germline): MDHEN, SYDVKM. CDR3 sequence (DNA): TGTGCCAGCAGTTTACTAGCGAGCTCCTACGAGCAGTACTTC. Translated, it gives CASSLLASSYEQYF.

This chain connects TRBV6-1 to TRBJ1-3; no firm D call. The CDR3 is 13 residues long. Per germline, CDR1 MNHNS and CDR2 SASEGT. V gave up 7 bases and J gave up 0 bases, with 7 bases separating them. The CDR3 is CASTPLSGNTIYF. The CDR3 DNA reads TGTGCCAGCACCCCTCTCTCTGGAAACACCATATATTTT.

V is TRBV5-1 and J is TRBJ2-3; 7 bases align to TRBD1. Germline CDR1 and CDR2: SGHRS and YFSETQ. The V gene end was trimmed by 5 bases and the J gene end by 4 bases; junction bases not matched to a gene: 4. The CDR3 runs to 13 residues. The CDR3 bases are TGCGCCAGCAGGAGGGACAGAGCAGATACGCAGTATTTT. Translation gives CASRRDRADTQYF.

This clone was recorded only once. The chain carries TRBV10-3 and TRBJ2-2; 10 positions agree with TRBD1. The ends lost 1 base at V and 2 bases at J; junction bases unmatched: 7. The CDR3 is 18 amino acids. The V gene's germline CDR1 is ENHRY and CDR2 SYGVKD. The CDR3 DNA reads as TGTGCCATCAGTGAGTTGGGACAGGGGACCCTAAACACCGGGGAGCTGTTTTTT. Translation gives CAISELGQGTLNTGELFF.